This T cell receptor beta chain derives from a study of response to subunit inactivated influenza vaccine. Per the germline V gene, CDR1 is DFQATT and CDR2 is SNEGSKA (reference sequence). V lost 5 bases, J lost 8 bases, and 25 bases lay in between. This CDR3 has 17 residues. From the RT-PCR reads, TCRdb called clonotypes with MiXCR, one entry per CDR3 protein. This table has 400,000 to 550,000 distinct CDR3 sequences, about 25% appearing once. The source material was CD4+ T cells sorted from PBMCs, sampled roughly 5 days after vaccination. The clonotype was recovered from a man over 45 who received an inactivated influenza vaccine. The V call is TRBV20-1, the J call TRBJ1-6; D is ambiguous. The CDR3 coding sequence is TGCAGTGCTCCATGGTATACACACGCTTTCGGGTATTCACCCCTCCACTTT. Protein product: CSAPWYTHAFGYSPLHF.